This TCR beta chain was sequenced during a study of early stage breast cancer tumors. Whole-study context: Among approximately 12 ER+/PR+/HER2- tumors, eight were ductal, four lobular.

Trimming removed 5 bases from V and 3 bases from J, with 14 bases in between. CDR3 length equals 15 residues. Germline values: CDR1 LNHDA, CDR2 SQIVND (reference sequence). Regarding this clone: Its specificity is not known.

Study results and caveats: Commonly generated sequences made up most enriched TCRB sequences shared between patients.

Produced via immunoSEQ multiplex PCR; TCRdb's table is partial and in-frame only. The sample gives roughly 34,000 clones, approximately 69% of which show up once; less than 7.5% is in the top ten. The chain couples TRBV19 to TRBJ1-5; a possible D gene is TRBD1 (6 bases). This TCR was sampled from a person aged 55 to 75 with breast cancer. The material sequenced was blood. The chain's CDR3 is CASSLNRAANQPQHF. The CDR3 DNA reads TGTGCCAGTAGTCTTAACAGGGCCGCCAATCAGCCCCAGCATTTT.